This record looks at one T cell receptor beta chain sequence and its context. Its antigen is as yet unknown. This record comes from a study of OX40 agonist ivuxolimab in advanced cancers. Produced via immunoSEQ multiplex PCR; TCRdb's table is partial and in-frame only. This sample has approximately 100,000 clones, with around 90% found just once. Study findings and constraints: Not determined was the antigen specificity of the expanded peripheral T cells.

With 5 bases removed from V and 4 bases from J, the gap between germline ends came to 14 bases. The CDR3 length is 14 residues. Germline V gene sequence: CDR1 MDHEN, CDR2 SYDVKM. The input for sequencing was CD4+ or CD8+ T cells sorted from blood, taken in a trial of the OX40 agonist ivuxolimab. The TCR was taken from an adult with an advanced solid tumor such as melanoma, head and neck, liver or kidney cancer. This chain uses TRBV28 with TRBJ1-1; D call uncertain. In DNA, the CDR3 is TGTGCCAGCAGTCCCCAGACCCTGCCCACTGAAGCTTTCTTT. The encoded protein is CASSPQTLPTEAFF.